Shown below are 28 T cell receptor beta chains from a single sample sequenced in a study of blood T cell repertoires in COVID-19. Some clones are missing from TCRdb's copy, which holds only in-frame ones; the method was immunoSEQ multiplex PCR. Of about 100,000 clones listed, 75% to 95% were seen once; the top ten hold approximately 6%. Sequencing was done on a sample of peripheral blood. Receptors originate from a human donor in a cohort sampled during active COVID-19.

The rearrangement joins TRBV5-1 to TRBJ2-6; TRBD2 matches 7 bases. Germline trimming cut 0 bases from V and 0 bases from J; bases unmatched to any gene: 0. The germline gives CDR1 SGHRS, CDR2 YFSETQ. The CDR3 loop spans 16 amino acids. The CDR3 DNA reads TGCGCCAGCAGCTTGGAGCGGGGCTCTGGGGCCAACGTCCTGACTTTC. Residues: CASSLERGSGANVLTF.

J is TRBJ2-5 and V is TRBV24-1; 15 bases fit TRBD2. Germline values: CDR1 KGHDR, CDR2 SFDVKD. Losses at the gene ends were 4 bases for V and 5 bases for J; bases not matched to a gene: 7. The CDR3 spans 17 residues. This CDR3 reads CATSDQGLAGGLETQYF. DNA for the CDR3: TGTGCCACCAGTGACCAGGGACTAGCGGGAGGCCTGGAGACCCAGTACTTC.

The chain joins TRBV4-1 to TRBJ1-1, with D perhaps TRBD1 (5 bases). The CDR3 is 13 residues long. The germline gives CDR1 MGHRA, CDR2 YSYEKL. The ends were cut back, 8 bases at V and 0 bases at J, with 10 bases in the middle. CDR3 region: CASQLTVNTEAFF. CDR3 sequence (DNA): TGCGCCAGCCAATTGACAGTGAACACTGAAGCTTTCTTT.

This chain uses TRBV18 with TRBJ2-3, with 10 bases identical to TRBD2. Looked up from germline, CDR1 is KGHSH and CDR2 is LQKENI. CDR3 size: 15 residues. The V and J ends lost 5 bases and 1 base, in that order; junction bases with no gene match: 3. CDR3 loop: CASSFLAGGTDTQYF. The CDR3 DNA sequence: TGTGCCAGCTCATTTCTAGCGGGAGGCACAGATACGCAGTATTTT.

This chain links TRBV6-2 or TRBV6-3 with TRBJ2-7; TRBD2 matches at 7 bases. The CDR3 totals 15 residues. Germline lookup yields CDR1 MNHEY and CDR2 SVGEGT. J lost 1 base, V lost 5 bases, and 8 bases had no gene match. Here the CDR3 DNA reads TGTGCCAGCAGTCCCCTAGCGGAGTGGTCCTACGAGCAGTACTTC. As protein: CASSPLAEWSYEQYF.

The rearrangement joins TRBV7-2 to TRBJ2-7, with D perhaps TRBD2 (6 bases). Per the germline V gene, CDR1 is SGHTA and CDR2 is FQGNSA. The CDR3 is 15 amino acids. V shed 5 bases and J shed 4 bases, with 18 bases lying between them. The CDR3 here is CASSPQDSSGYEQYF. The CDR3 DNA reads TGTGCCAGCAGCCCCCAGGATAGTAGCGGTTACGAGCAGTACTTC.

The chain links TRBV24-1 to TRBJ1-1, with D unresolved. The V end lost 1 base, the J end lost 7 bases, and 9 bases lay between the germline ends. The CDR3 loop spans 13 amino acids. Germline V CDR1 and CDR2: KGHDR, SFDVKD. The CDR3 region is CATSDFPNDEAFF. CDR3 in DNA: TGTGCCACCAGTGATTTCCCTAATGATGAAGCTTTCTTT.

This rearrangement joins TRBV19 to TRBJ2-3; D is possibly TRBD1 (6 bases). The CDR3 is 16 amino acids. V was clipped by 4 bases and J by 6 bases, with 20 bases between them. Germline loops: CDR1 LNHDA, CDR2 SQIVND (reference sequence). The CDR3 DNA reads as TGTGCCAGTAGTACCCAAGGGACATACCTTGCGGATACGCAGTATTTT. It is translated as CASSTQGTYLADTQYF.

This clone has just a few counts. J is TRBJ1-6 and V is TRBV7-9; TRBD1 might be the D (5 bases). Trimming took off 7 bases at V and 8 bases at J, with 15 bases between the two ends. CDR3 length equals 14 residues. Germline CDR1 and CDR2: SEHNR and FQNEAQ (reference sequence). CDR3 protein: CASTPQAGDSPLHF. The CDR3 bases are TGTGCCAGCACCCCCCAGGCGGGGGATTCACCCCTCCACTTT.

The rearrangement uses TRBV30 and TRBJ2-1; possibly TRBD2 for D (6 bases). Trimming took off 4 bases at V and 5 bases at J, with 12 bases between the two ends. The CDR3 spans 13 residues. Germline CDR1 and CDR2: GTSNPN and SVGIG (reference sequence). This CDR3 is CAWTGVRHNEQFF. CDR3 bases: TGTGCCTGGACGGGGGTTAGGCACAATGAGCAGTTCTTC.

A few counts support this clone. CDR3 nucleotide sequence: TGCGCCAGCAGCCAAGATGGGGCAGGGCTAGGGGAGCTGTTTTTT. Protein: CASSQDGAGLGELFF. V is TRBV4-1 and J is TRBJ2-2; D may be TRBD1 (5 bases). V was cut by 0 bases and J by 8 bases, with 13 bases left in between. Germline V gene data show CDR1 as MGHRA and CDR2 as YSYEKL. This CDR3 has 15 residues.

The J gene is TRBJ2-2, the V gene TRBV28; weak D call: TRBD2 (6 bases). CDR1 MDHEN and CDR2 SYDVKM come from the germline V gene. The germline V and J ends were trimmed by 3 bases and 7 bases, with 12 bases remaining between them. The CDR3 loop spans 14 amino acids. The CDR3 loop is CASSFGSRGGELFF. In DNA form, the CDR3 reads TGTGCCAGCAGTTTTGGGTCGCGGGGCGGGGAGCTGTTTTTT. The full variable domain, completed using reference TRBV28 and TRBJ2-2, is DVKVTQSSRYLVKRTGEKVFLECVQDMDHENMFWYRQDPGLGLRLIYFSYDVKMKEKGDIPEGYSVSREKKERFSLILESASTNQTSMYLCASSFGSRGGELFFGEGSRLTVL.

The gene calls are TRBV19 and TRBJ1-1; D remains ambiguous. This CDR3 has 17 amino acids. Germline CDR1 is LNHDA and CDR2 is SQIVND (reference sequence). V was shortened by 3 bases and J by 1 base, with 18 bases between the two germline ends. Here the CDR3 DNA reads TGTGCCAGTAGTATTTCCCTCTTGCGTACAGAGAACACTGAAGCTTTCTTT. As protein: CASSISLLRTENTEAFF.

The chain employs TRBV20-1 and TRBJ1-2; D is possibly TRBD1 (5 bases). This CDR3 has 15 amino acids. Germline V gives CDR1 DFQATT, CDR2 SNEGSKA (reference sequence). The V end lost 3 bases, the J end lost 2 bases, and 16 bases lay between the germline ends. CDR3 sequence: CSASGGGRGNYGYTF. The CDR3 nucleotides read TGCAGTGCTAGTGGGGGTGGAAGAGGGAACTATGGCTACACCTTC.

The table lists this clone with a count of one. The CDR3 loop is CASSASGGQETQYF. CDR3 in DNA: TGTGCCAGCAGTGCTAGCGGGGGCCAAGAGACCCAGTACTTC. The chain recombines TRBV2 with TRBJ2-5, with TRBD2 identical over 10 bases. The V gene end was trimmed by 4 bases and the J gene end by 1 base; junction bases not matched to a gene: 0. This CDR3 is built from 14 residues. Per the germline V gene, CDR1 is SNHLY and CDR2 is FYNNEI.

The chain employs TRBV27 and TRBJ1-6, with D perhaps TRBD1 (5 bases). Trimming stripped 1 base from V and 7 bases from J, with 29 bases between. The germline gives CDR1 MNHEY, CDR2 SMNVEV (reference sequence). CDR3 length: 21 residues. The CDR3: CASSLWGQRWRGSRENSPLHF. CDR3 in DNA: TGTGCCAGCAGTTTATGGGGCCAACGATGGAGGGGATCAAGGGAGAATTCACCCCTCCACTTT.

This clone was counted only a few times. This chain links TRBV5-1 with TRBJ1-4, with D unclear. The CDR3 extends over 14 amino acids. Trimming left V 4 bases short and J 0 bases short, with 7 bases between. Looked up from germline, CDR1 is SGHRS and CDR2 is YFSETQ. As DNA, the CDR3 is TGCGCCAGCAGCCCTCTTACAACTAATGAAAAACTGTTTTTT. Translation gives CASSPLTTNEKLFF.

This clone has a handful of counts. The chain carries TRBV30 and TRBJ2-7, with 9 bases identical to TRBD1. Trimming cost V 5 bases and J 6 bases; bases outside gene matches: 11. The CDR3 sequence is 14 residues long. Germline CDR1 is GTSNPN and CDR2 is SVGIG (reference sequence). CDR3 nucleotide sequence: TGTGCCTGGTCTCCCGGGACAGGGACCATCGAGCAGTACTTC. Translated, it gives CAWSPGTGTIEQYF.

About this clone itself: The sample holds other DNA sequences that translate to the same CDR3. The rearrangement links TRBV9 to TRBJ2-3; TRBD2 might be the D (5 bases). V dropped 0 bases and J dropped 6 bases, with 8 bases sitting between them. CDR3 length equals 13 residues. Germline V CDR1 and CDR2: SGDLS, YYNGEE. The CDR3 bases are TGTGCCAGCAGCGTAGGGGGAGCTGATACGCAGTATTTT. The encoded protein is CASSVGGADTQYF.

The chain combines TRBV5-6 with TRBJ2-7; D gene ambiguous. Trimming stripped 2 bases from V and 4 bases from J, with 7 bases between. CDR3 length: 12 amino acids. The V gene's germline CDR1 is SGHDT and CDR2 YYEEEE. CDR3 nucleotides: TGTGCCAGCAGCTTAGCCTCTTACGAGCAGTACTTC. Translated, it gives CASSLASYEQYF.

This clone was seen more than once but under ten times. The V and J genes are TRBV19 and TRBJ2-1; D is undetermined. CDR1 is LNHDA and CDR2 is SQIVND in the germline V gene (reference sequence). CDR3 length: 15 amino acids. The germline V and J ends were trimmed by 4 bases and 0 bases, with 10 bases remaining between them. The CDR3 reads CASSNYLSSYNEQFF. CDR3 coding DNA: TGTGCCAGTAGTAACTACCTAAGCTCCTACAATGAGCAGTTCTTC.

The genes are TRBV28 and TRBJ2-3; 8 positions match TRBD2. Losses at the gene ends were 7 bases for V and 3 bases for J; bases not matched to a gene: 9. Looked up from germline, CDR1 is MDHEN and CDR2 is SYDVKM. This CDR3 is built from 15 residues. Here the CDR3 reads CASTPLAGGTDTQYF. The CDR3 DNA sequence: TGTGCCAGCACCCCCCTAGCGGGTGGGACAGATACGCAGTATTTT.

This chain uses TRBV6-6 with TRBJ1-2; the match to TRBD1 covers 9 bases. The germline V gene encodes CDR1 MNHNY and CDR2 SVGAGI (reference sequence). The trim removed 8 bases at V and 6 bases at J, leaving 7 bases unmatched. CDR3 size: 13 residues. In nucleotides, the CDR3 is TGTGCCAGCGGCGAACAGGGGGCTGATGGCTACACCTTC. As protein: CASGEQGADGYTF.

The chain couples TRBV6-2 or TRBV6-3 to TRBJ2-1; D remains unclear. With 0 bases removed from V and 12 bases from J, the gap between germline ends came to 12 bases. This CDR3 comprises 13 residues. Germline assignment: CDR1 MNHEY and CDR2 SVGEGT. The CDR3 loop is CASSYSETPGQFF. The CDR3 region has the DNA TGTGCCAGCAGTTACTCGGAAACCCCGGGGCAGTTCTTC.

The chain carries TRBV4-1 and TRBJ2-1; 10 bases agree with TRBD2. CDR3 length equals 15 residues. Germline V gives CDR1 MGHRA, CDR2 YSYEKL. V shed 2 bases, J shed 6 bases, and the junction held 4 bases outside the gene matches. The CDR3 DNA follows: TGCGCCAGCAGCCAAATCCTAGCGGGAGCCAATGAGCAGTTCTTC. Protein sequence: CASSQILAGANEQFF.

The chain uses TRBV6-5 and TRBJ1-1; D unclear. This CDR3 region has 13 residues. V was clipped by 8 bases and J by 1 base, with 11 bases between them. The V gene's germline CDR1 is MNHEY and CDR2 SVGAGI. The CDR3 spells CASGGNRNTEAFF. CDR3 sequence (DNA): TGTGCCAGCGGCGGCAACCGGAACACTGAAGCTTTCTTT.

The V gene is TRBV13, the J gene TRBJ2-1, with 12 bases aligning to TRBD2. The J segment lost 2 bases and the V segment lost 5 bases, leaving 7 bases of the junction unmatched. This CDR3 has 17 amino acids. The germline gives CDR1 PRHDT, CDR2 FYEKMQ (reference sequence). DNA of the CDR3: TGTGCCAGCAGCCCCCCTTGGACTAGCGGGACCTACAATGAGCAGTTCTTC. As protein: CASSPPWTSGTYNEQFF.

This chain joins TRBV5-1 and TRBJ1-1, with 8 bases that match TRBD1. Unmatched junction bases numbered 15, after V lost 4 bases and J lost 4 bases. The CDR3 is 17 residues long. The germline gives CDR1 SGHRS, CDR2 YFSETQ. CDR3 bases: TGCGCCAGCAGCCTAACGAACGCCGGGACAGGAGGCACTGAAGCTTTCTTT. Its translation is CASSLTNAGTGGTEAFF.